The 5 T cell receptor beta chains reported below all come from one sample, sequenced in a study of lymphopenia after photon versus proton radiotherapy. Produced via immunoSEQ multiplex PCR; TCRdb's table is partial and in-frame only. This table has around 160,000 clones, around 85% appearing once. The sample was peripheral blood, taken from a patient treated with photon-based radiotherapy. All receptors derive from a middle-aged man with gastric cancer.

This rearrangement joins TRBV5-1 to TRBJ1-1; maybe TRBD1 (5 bases). Germline lookup yields CDR1 SGHRS and CDR2 YFSETQ. Trimming took 2 bases from V and 0 from J, leaving 8 bases between them. The CDR3 length is 14 residues. CDR3 loop: CASSFGAVNTEAFF. The DNA for the CDR3 is TGCGCCAGCAGCTTTGGGGCTGTGAACACTGAAGCTTTCTTT.

The chain couples TRBV9 to TRBJ2-7; D is ambiguous. The CDR3 runs 13 residues. Germline-derived CDR1 and CDR2 are SGDLS and YYNGEE. V was pared by 0 bases and J by 6 bases, with 10 bases between. The CDR3 is CASSVGGRTEQYF. Written as DNA, the CDR3 is TGTGCCAGCAGCGTAGGGGGTAGGACCGAGCAGTACTTC.

This rearrangement joins TRBV5-1 to TRBJ1-1, with D maybe TRBD1 (5 bases). Germline V gene lookup returns CDR1 SGHRS and CDR2 YFSETQ. V lost 4 bases and J lost 8, with 21 bases in between. The CDR3 spans 15 residues. The CDR3 bases are TGCGCCAGCAGCCCCAATTCAGGGCCAGGAAGGGAAGCTTTCTTT. Protein: CASSPNSGPGREAFF.

The V call is TRBV10-3, the J call TRBJ1-2, with 7 nucleotides matching TRBD1. The germline V gene encodes CDR1 ENHRY and CDR2 SYGVKD. The CDR3 is 12 amino acids. Unmatched junction bases numbered 3, after V lost 3 bases and J lost 8 bases. The CDR3 is CAISDLQGGYTF. CDR3 DNA sequence: TGTGCCATCAGTGACCTACAGGGGGGCTACACCTTC.

V gene TRBV7-9 combines with J gene TRBJ2-7, with 8 bases that match TRBD2. CDR3 length equals 14 residues. V was clipped by 8 bases and J by 2 bases; unmatched bases: 8. The germline V gene has CDR1 SEHNR and CDR2 FQNEAQ (reference sequence). CDR3 in amino acids: CASSLAGGPYEQYF. In DNA, the CDR3 is TGTGCCAGCTCCCTTGCGGGGGGCCCCTACGAGCAGTACTTC.